The text below deals with one T cell receptor (beta chain). The J segment lost 1 base and the V segment lost 3 bases, leaving 6 bases of the junction unmatched. The CDR3 has 16 amino acids. Germline assignment: CDR1 LGHNA and CDR2 YSLEER. This entry belongs to a study of technical replicates of blood from a handful of donors. Some clones are missing from TCRdb's copy, which holds only in-frame ones; the method was immunoSEQ multiplex PCR. This table holds about 56,000 clones, around 93% found once. This receptor was taken from a human donor in good health. Some clones in this sample may be carry-over from other donors' samples. The sample consisted of PBMCs. The V call is TRBV4-3, the J call TRBJ2-3; 8 bases match TRBD1. The CDR3 region has the DNA TGCGCCAGCAGCCAGAAGACAGGGGCCGGCACAGATACGCAGTATTTT. This encodes CASSQKTGAGTDTQYF.